Each of the 25 T cell receptor beta chains below was sequenced from the same sample in a study of PD-1 blockade in mismatch repair-deficient tumors. The method was immunoSEQ multiplex PCR; TCRdb's version includes in-frame clones alone and lacks a portion of them. There are tens of thousands of clones in the sample; approximately 81% occur only once, and about 2.4% lies in the top ten. The specimen comprised peripheral blood, sampled 12 weeks after starting pembrolizumab. All receptors come from an adult with mismatch repair-deficient cancer.

The gene calls are TRBV18 and TRBJ1-2; 7 nucleotides line up with TRBD1. V shed 0 bases and J 0 bases; nucleotides not matched to a gene: 4. The germline CDR1 and CDR2 sequences are KGHSH and LQKENI. The CDR3 loop spans 16 amino acids. Here the CDR3 reads CASSPPGGATNYGYTF. DNA of the CDR3: TGTGCCAGCTCACCACCAGGGGGCGCGACTAACTATGGCTACACCTTC.

The V call is TRBV23-1, the J call TRBJ2-6, with D possibly being TRBD1 or TRBD2 (5 bases each). TRBV23-1 is marked as an open reading frame, function uncertain. CDR3 length: 14 amino acids. V was cut by 3 bases and J by 2 bases, with 5 bases left in between. In nucleotides, the CDR3 is TGCGCCAGCAGTCAGGGGGCTGGGGCCAACGTCCTGACTTTC. It is translated as CASSQGAGANVLTF.

There are a few counts of this clone. The chain has TRBV5-4 and TRBJ2-1; the D gene is possibly TRBD2 (6 bases). The CDR3 extends over 15 amino acids. Trimming pared 4 bases from V and 6 bases from J, leaving 17 bases between. Germline loops: CDR1 SGHNT, CDR2 YYREEE (reference sequence). The CDR3 DNA reads as TGTGCCAGCAGCCCAGGCGGGCGGGGCCCCAATGAGCAGTTCTTC. It yields the protein CASSPGGRGPNEQFF.

The chain is built from TRBV6-5 and TRBJ2-3; TRBD2 is a possible D gene (5 bases). Trimming pared 8 bases from V and 6 bases from J, leaving 15 bases between. Germline V gene data show CDR1 as MNHEY and CDR2 as SVGAGI. The CDR3 has 13 residues. The CDR3 bases are TGTGCCAGCGGTTCTAGCTTCGTGGATACGCAGTATTTT. Amino acid sequence: CASGSSFVDTQYF.

This clone was found a few times. The chain uses TRBV30 and TRBJ1-5; D ambiguous. V shed 2 bases and J shed 5 bases, with 13 bases lying between them. Germline lookup yields CDR1 GTSNPN and CDR2 SVGIG (reference sequence). This CDR3 has 14 residues. CDR3 nucleotides: TGTGCCTGGAGTAACTTGCGGGGTTATCAGCCCCAGCATTTT. It yields the protein CAWSNLRGYQPQHF.

The CDR3 protein is CASSQRGNEQFF. CDR3 sequence (DNA): TGTGCCAGCAGTCAACGGGGGAATGAGCAGTTCTTC. This sequence joins TRBV6-5 and TRBJ2-1, with a possible D match to TRBD2 (6 bases). This CDR3 is built from 12 residues. Trimming shortened V by 5 bases and J by 7 bases, and 9 bases separated the two germline ends. Germline CDR1 reads MNHEY; CDR2 reads SVGAGI.

The rearrangement uses TRBV19 and TRBJ2-5; D perhaps matches TRBD1 (6 bases). Trimming left V 4 bases short and J 3 bases short, with 15 bases between. CDR1 LNHDA and CDR2 SQIVND come from the germline V gene (reference sequence). The CDR3 covers 15 residues. CDR3 amino acids: CASSTAGTSKETQYF. The CDR3 nucleotides read TGTGCCAGTAGTACCGCCGGGACATCCAAAGAGACCCAGTACTTC.

The rearrangement uses TRBV5-4 and TRBJ2-7; no clear D gene. V was shortened by 0 bases and J by 6 bases, with 10 bases between the two germline ends. Germline V lookup: CDR1 SGHNT, CDR2 YYREEE (reference sequence). This CDR3 contains 13 residues. The CDR3 region is CASSLVAVGEQYF. DNA for the CDR3: TGTGCCAGCAGCTTGGTGGCCGTTGGCGAGCAGTACTTC.

This clone was counted a single time. V is TRBV9 and J is TRBJ2-1, with 8 bases identical to TRBD1. V lost 4 bases to trimming and J lost 6 bases; unmatched junction nucleotides: 9. The CDR3 spans 15 residues. Germline CDR1 reads SGDLS; CDR2 reads YYNGEE. The CDR3 region is CASSPTTGEGNEQFF. As DNA, the CDR3 is TGTGCCAGCAGCCCAACGACAGGGGAAGGCAATGAGCAGTTCTTC.

The chain has TRBV7-2 and TRBJ2-7, with 9 bases lining up with TRBD1. CDR1 is SGHTA and CDR2 is FQGNSA in the germline V gene. The CDR3 totals 14 residues. Trimming removed 5 bases from V and 2 bases from J; junction bases left unmatched: 4. CDR3 loop: CASSPGTGPYEQYF. The DNA of the CDR3 is TGTGCCAGCAGCCCGGGGACAGGGCCCTACGAGCAGTACTTC.

The V and J genes are TRBV5-1 and TRBJ2-5, with D perhaps TRBD2 (6 bases). This CDR3 region has 14 residues. Trimming pared 4 bases from V and 2 bases from J, leaving 12 bases between. From germline, CDR1 is SGHRS and CDR2 YFSETQ. The CDR3 sequence is CASSQTRDQETQYF. In DNA form, the CDR3 reads TGCGCCAGCAGCCAGACTAGAGATCAAGAGACCCAGTACTTC.

The rearrangement joins TRBV5-5 to TRBJ2-3; D is unresolved. Germline V gene data show CDR1 as SGHKS and CDR2 as YYEKEE (reference sequence). Trimming stripped 4 bases from V and 1 base from J, with 19 bases between. This CDR3 is 17 amino acids long. CDR3 residues: CASSPQPSIFGTDTQYF. DNA of the CDR3: TGTGCCAGCAGCCCCCAGCCCAGTATCTTTGGCACAGATACGCAGTATTTT.

The chain couples TRBV5-6 to TRBJ1-1, with D perhaps TRBD1 (5 bases). The V gene lost 5 bases and the J gene lost 0 bases, with 11 bases spanning the gap. CDR3 size: 14 residues. Germline V CDR1 and CDR2: SGHDT, YYEEEE. CDR3 DNA: TGTGCCAGCAGGCGGGGGTCTGTGAACACTGAAGCTTTCTTT. Its protein is CASRRGSVNTEAFF.

The chain carries TRBV6-6 and TRBJ1-3, with D perhaps TRBD1 (5 bases). The germline V gene has CDR1 MNHNY and CDR2 SVGAGI (reference sequence). The CDR3 covers 14 residues. V gave up 7 bases and J gave up 6 bases, with 16 bases separating them. The CDR3 coding sequence is TGTGCCAGCATCCCGGGAGGGGTGACAAACACCATATATTTT. Amino acids: CASIPGGVTNTIYF.

The rearrangement uses TRBV15 and TRBJ2-1; D remains ambiguous. V gave up 7 bases and J gave up 0 bases, with 10 bases separating them. Germline loops: CDR1 LNHNV, CDR2 YYDKDF (reference sequence). CDR3 length equals 14 residues. CDR3 protein: CATTPERSYNEQFF. CDR3 coding DNA: TGTGCCACCACCCCGGAGCGCTCCTACAATGAGCAGTTCTTC.

The V and J genes are TRBV9 and TRBJ2-7; tentatively, D is TRBD1 (6 bases). Trimming took off 5 bases at V and 1 base at J, with 16 bases between the two ends. The germline CDR1 and CDR2 sequences are SGDLS and YYNGEE. This CDR3 has 15 amino acids. The DNA for the CDR3 is TGTGCCAGCAGGAGTAATCGGGACAAATCCTACGAGCAGTACTTC. It translates to CASRSNRDKSYEQYF.

This clone has just a few counts. This sequence joins TRBV7-2 and TRBJ2-1; unclear D gene. Germline-derived CDR1 and CDR2 are SGHTA and FQGNSA. V was shortened by 2 bases and J by 3 bases, with 11 bases between the two germline ends. The CDR3 covers 15 residues. For the CDR3, the DNA is TGTGCCAGCAGCTTAAATTTGGGAAGCTACAATGAGCAGTTCTTC. Encoded protein: CASSLNLGSYNEQFF.

The chain combines TRBV5-1 with TRBJ1-2; 9 bases are a match to TRBD1. Trimming cost V 4 bases and J 4 bases; bases outside gene matches: 11. Germline V gene data show CDR1 as SGHRS and CDR2 as YFSETQ. There are 16 residues in the CDR3. The CDR3 region is CASSLNPGQGGYGYTF. CDR3 in DNA: TGCGCCAGCAGCCTAAACCCGGGACAGGGAGGCTATGGCTACACCTTC.

The chain has TRBV27 and TRBJ2-7, with TRBD1 as a possible D gene (6 bases). V shed 5 bases and J shed 5 bases, with 25 bases lying between them. Germline CDR1 MNHEY, CDR2 SMNVEV (reference sequence). The CDR3 is 17 residues long. CDR3 in amino acids: CASSILSPYRVFDEQYF. The CDR3 region has the DNA TGTGCCAGCAGTATCCTCTCACCATACAGGGTGTTCGACGAGCAGTACTTC.

In this sample, this clone turned up a few times. Mismatch with germline at one junction end may stem from a read error. This chain uses TRBV7-9 with TRBJ2-1; 8 nucleotides agree with TRBD1. CDR1 and CDR2 (germline): SEHNR, FQNEAQ (reference sequence). This CDR3 contains 16 residues. This CDR3 reads CASSLASGTGGANRLF. DNA for the CDR3: TGTGCCAGCAGCTTAGCGTCGGGGACAGGTGGAGCGAATCGGCTCTTC.

The chain uses TRBV9 and TRBJ1-5, with D perhaps TRBD1 (5 bases). The CDR3 has 13 residues. The germline V gene has CDR1 SGDLS and CDR2 YYNGEE. The V gene lost 4 bases and the J gene lost 7 bases, with 12 bases spanning the gap. The CDR3 nucleotides read TGTGCCAGCAGCTCTCAGTCAGGGCAGCCCCAGCATTTT. As protein: CASSSQSGQPQHF.

The chain uses TRBV5-1 and TRBJ1-4; D unclear. The CDR3 has 17 amino acids. The ends were cut back, 0 bases at V and 1 base at J, with 13 bases in the middle. Germline V gene data show CDR1 as SGHRS and CDR2 as YFSETQ. The CDR3 DNA follows: TGCGCCAGCAGCTTGGAAGGTCGAGGCGTAACTAATGAAAAACTGTTTTTT. This encodes CASSLEGRGVTNEKLFF.

This chain joins TRBV6-4 and TRBJ1-2; the D gene is possibly TRBD1 (6 bases). Germline CDR1 MRHNA, CDR2 SNTAGT. The CDR3 sequence is 16 residues long. Trimming stripped 6 bases from V and 3 bases from J, with 20 bases between. CDR3 DNA: TGTGCCAGCAGCCCCGTCCCCATGGACAGTTACTATGGCTACACCTTC. It encodes CASSPVPMDSYYGYTF.

V is TRBV4-3 and J is TRBJ1-2; 7 nucleotides align to TRBD1. Germline values: CDR1 LGHNA, CDR2 YSLEER. The CDR3 sequence is 16 residues long. The V segment lost 4 bases and the J segment 4 bases; nucleotides outside the gene matches: 12. The CDR3 DNA is TGCGCCAGCAGCCCTCAAGGGGACAGACCTATCTATGGCTACACCTTC. This encodes CASSPQGDRPIYGYTF.

A few counts support this clone. CDR3 nucleotides: TGTGCCAGCAGCTTCGGCTACTACGAGCAGTACTTC. Its translation: CASSFGYYEQYF. The chain uses TRBV7-9 and TRBJ2-7; D unclear. The CDR3 is made up of 12 amino acids. V dropped 3 bases and J dropped 3 bases, with 6 bases sitting between them. Germline-derived CDR1 and CDR2 are SEHNR and FQNEAQ (reference sequence).